Sequencing of this TCR beta chain was carried out in a study of CD39 and CD103 CD8 tumor-infiltrating T cells. Findings of the study overall: Top 30 DP CD8 TIL clonotypes covered roughly 56-90% of repertoire.

T lymphocytes were negatively selected, with EpCAM beads added for tumor-infiltrating lymphocytes. Memory CD8 T cells were sorted as CD8+CD4-CD45RA-, any CCR7 status. Some clones are missing from TCRdb's copy, which holds only in-frame ones; the method was immunoSEQ multiplex PCR. The data show around 7,700 clones, about three fifths seen once. CDR3 length: 18 amino acids. After removal of 2 bases from V and 5 bases from J, the junction contained 10 bases not matched to a gene. CDR1 and CDR2 (germline): ENHRY, SYGVKD. Note on this clone: Its target is not known.

The specimen was CD8+ T cells sorted from blood. Regarding subset: total memory CD8 T cells (CD45RA-CCR7+/-) from blood or uninvolved lymph node. The source of this sequence is a human donor with head and neck squamous cell carcinoma. The V and J genes are TRBV10-3 and TRBJ2-1; 12 nucleotides agree with TRBD2. The CDR3 region is CAISEAGTSGRTNNEQFF. CDR3 nucleotide sequence: TGTGCCATCAGTGAGGCGGGGACTAGCGGGCGAACGAACAATGAGCAGTTCTTC.